This is a list of T cell receptor beta chains from one sample in a study of OX40 agonist ivuxolimab in advanced cancers. TCRdb keeps only in-frame clones here, not all; method: immunoSEQ multiplex PCR. The sample consists of tens of thousands of clones, roughly nine tenths of them appearing once. The sample in question was CD4+ or CD8+ T cells sorted from blood, obtained in a trial of the OX40 agonist ivuxolimab. These receptors originate from an adult with an advanced solid tumor such as melanoma, head and neck, liver or kidney cancer. Each CDR3 is given with its conserved first and last residue. Each record gives: clone size, V gene, J gene, CDR3 protein. Clone size, where shown, is once, few, many, or a class for clones that have expanded.

>NA|TRBV18|TRBJ1-4
CASSPARGPTNEKLFF
>few|TRBV2|TRBJ2-3
CASRQTGVGTDTQYF
>NA|TRBV4-1|TRBJ1-5
CASSQDNPAGGGNQPQHF
>few|TRBV5-1|TRBJ2-3
CASSLGDWDTQYF
>NA|TRBV2|TRBJ2-7
CASSGRGLAGASYEQYF
>NA|TRBV5-1|TRBJ1-3
CASSPAPQGNSGNTIYF
>NA|TRBV2|TRBJ1-2
CATGITPSSAGYTF
>NA|TRBV28|TRBJ1-2
CASVTGGRIYGYTF
>once|TRBV7-3|TRBJ2-2
CASSSNRANTGELFF
>NA|TRBV6-6|TRBJ1-2
CASSTWTGGSYGYTF
>NA|TRBV11-2|TRBJ2-6
CASSSRGTGANVLTF
>NA|TRBV7-9|TRBJ2-7
CASSLVVGGKSSYEQYF
>NA|TRBV5-1|TRBJ1-4
CASSQGTVNEKLFF
>few|TRBV18|TRBJ1-2
CASSPPSGGNYGYTF
>NA|TRBV5-1|TRBJ2-3
CASSLEPSTDTQYF
>NA|TRBV7-3|TRBJ2-1
CASSLSHAGPTSGADNEQFF
>NA|TRBV6-5|TRBJ1-1
CASSLAPGGSFEAFF
>once|TRBV6-5|TRBJ2-3
CASRKQGAAADTQYF
>NA|TRBV18|TRBJ1-5
CASSPGLSNQPQHF
>NA|TRBV4-1|TRBJ1-1
CASSLGQGANTRTEAFF
>NA|TRBV7-8|TRBJ1-5
CASSLGRNQPQHF
>once|TRBV7-9|TRBJ2-3
CASKGGTADTQYF
>NA|TRBV5-1|TRBJ2-5
CASGGGTGQETQYF
>once|TRBV19|TRBJ2-7
CASSIEGKMDYEQYF
>NA|TRBV28|TRBJ2-7
CASSPGGQAYEQYF
>NA|TRBV20-1|TRBJ1-1
CSAPSNTEAFF
>once|TRBV11-2|TRBJ2-3
CASSLAILAGGTDTQYF
>NA|TRBV18|TRBJ1-4
CASSAQLNEKLFF
>NA|TRBV5-1|TRBJ1-1
CASSLDGSDTEAFF
>NA|TRBV5-4|TRBJ2-2
CASSLNGGATGELFF
>NA|TRBV7-2|TRBJ1-2
CASKQRAGDGYTF
>NA|TRBV5-1|TRBJ1-1
CASSPRQGRNTEAFF
>NA|TRBV11-3|TRBJ2-5
CASSASGGVQETQYF
>once|TRBV7-8|TRBJ2-5
CAFTDGRYQETQYF
>NA|TRBV2|TRBJ1-1
CASSRTGVNTEAFF